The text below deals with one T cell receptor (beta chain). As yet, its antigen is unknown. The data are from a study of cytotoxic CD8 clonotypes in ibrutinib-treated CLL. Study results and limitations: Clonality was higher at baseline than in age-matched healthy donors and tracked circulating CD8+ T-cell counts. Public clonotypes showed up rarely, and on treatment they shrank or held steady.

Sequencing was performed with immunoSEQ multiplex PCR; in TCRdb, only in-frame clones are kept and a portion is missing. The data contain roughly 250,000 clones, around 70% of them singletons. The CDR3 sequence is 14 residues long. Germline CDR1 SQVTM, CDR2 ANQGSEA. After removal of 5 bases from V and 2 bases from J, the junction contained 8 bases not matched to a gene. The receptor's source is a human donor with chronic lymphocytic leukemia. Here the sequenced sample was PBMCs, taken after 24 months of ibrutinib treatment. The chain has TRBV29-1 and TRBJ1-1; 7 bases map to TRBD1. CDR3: CSVTPGQLNTEAFF. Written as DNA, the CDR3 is TGCAGCGTTACTCCGGGACAGCTAAACACTGAAGCTTTCTTT.